Below, 30 T cell receptor beta chains from the same sample are listed, as sequenced in a study of blood T cell repertoires in COVID-19. This table comes from immunoSEQ multiplex PCR, and its TCRdb copy is limited to in-frame clones, with some not included. The sample has around 180,000 clones, 88% seen once; the top ten hold about 4.4%. The sequencing input was peripheral blood. The receptors come from a human donor in a cohort sampled during active COVID-19.

The chain carries TRBV3-1 (or the pseudogene TRBV3-2) and TRBJ2-1; maybe TRBD2 (6 bases). V lost 1 base to trimming and J lost 0 bases, with 16 bases between them. The germline V gene has CDR1 LGHDT and CDR2 YNNKEL (reference sequence). This CDR3 has 18 amino acids. This CDR3 is CASSQGIRRGSSYNEQFF. The CDR3 DNA is TGTGCCAGCAGCCAAGGTATAAGGCGGGGAAGCTCCTACAATGAGCAGTTCTTC.

The chain carries TRBV7-9 and TRBJ2-5; maybe TRBD1 (5 bases). V was trimmed by 5 bases and J by 4 bases, leaving 11 bases between them. The CDR3 has 13 amino acids. The germline V gene has CDR1 SEHNR and CDR2 FQNEAQ (reference sequence). The CDR3 DNA is TGTGCCAGCAGCCGTTCGCAGGGAGAGACCCAGTACTTC. Translation gives CASSRSQGETQYF.

The rearrangement joins TRBV3-1 (or the pseudogene TRBV3-2) to TRBJ1-3, with 9 bases matching TRBD1. The CDR3 totals 20 residues. V trimming: 4 bases; J trimming: 2 bases; junction bases outside the gene matches: 18. The germline gives CDR1 LGHDT, CDR2 YNNKEL (reference sequence). The CDR3 DNA reads TGTGCCAGCAGCCGAAAGGAGTCAATCGGACAGGGGAGGACTGGAAACACCATATATTTT. It yields the protein CASSRKESIGQGRTGNTIYF.

V is TRBV18 and J is TRBJ1-2; tentative D call: TRBD1 (5 bases). The CDR3 sequence is 13 residues long. The germline V and J ends were trimmed by 3 bases and 4 bases, with 9 bases remaining between them. Germline V gene data show CDR1 as KGHSH and CDR2 as LQKENI. Here the CDR3 reads CASSPQGLYGYTF. CDR3 in DNA: TGTGCCAGCTCACCCCAGGGTCTCTATGGCTACACCTTC.

The chain joins TRBV30 to TRBJ2-7; D might be TRBD1 (5 bases). Trimming pared 4 bases from V and 2 bases from J, leaving 6 bases between. This CDR3 has 11 amino acids. In germline, CDR1 is GTSNPN, CDR2 SVGIG (reference sequence). The CDR3, as DNA: TGTGCCTGGATCAGGGCCTACGAGCAGTACTTC. Translated: CAWIRAYEQYF.

The V and J genes are TRBV29-1 and TRBJ1-2; a weak D match, TRBD1 (5 bases). This CDR3 contains 12 residues. V lost 0 bases, J lost 5 bases, and 7 bases lay in between. Germline V gene sequence: CDR1 SQVTM, CDR2 ANQGSEA. As DNA, the CDR3 is TGCAGCGTTGAAGAGGGGGGATATGGCTACACCTTC. Translation gives CSVEEGGYGYTF.

This rearrangement joins TRBV5-1 to TRBJ2-7; weak D call: TRBD2 (6 bases). Germline lookup yields CDR1 SGHRS and CDR2 YFSETQ. CDR3 size: 14 residues. Trimming shortened V by 5 bases and J by 7 bases, and 19 bases separated the two germline ends. CDR3 nucleotides: TGCGCCAGCAGAAGGAACGGGCTGGAGGGGGAGCAGTACTTC. Amino acids: CASRRNGLEGEQYF.

This clone was observed once. V gene TRBV23-1 combines with J gene TRBJ2-7, with D perhaps matching TRBD2 (7 bases). TRBV23-1 is sorted into the ORF group, with uncertain function. The CDR3 extends over 14 amino acids. The V gene lost 8 bases and the J gene lost 3 bases, with 17 bases spanning the gap. In DNA form, the CDR3 reads TGCGCCAGCGGGGTGGGGGGGCGCTTCTACGAGCAGTACTTC. This encodes CASGVGGRFYEQYF.

The J gene is TRBJ2-3, the V gene TRBV12-1; no check of the table's D call, TRBD1, against the DNA was made. TRBV12-1 counts as a pseudogene. The CDR3 loop spans 14 amino acids. CDR3 sequence: CASSFVINRDTQYF. The CDR3 DNA follows: TGTGCCAGCAGCTTTGTGATTAACAGAGATACGCAGTATTTT.

V and J are TRBV29-1 and TRBJ1-1; D ambiguous. Germline V gene lookup returns CDR1 SQVTM and CDR2 ANQGSEA. Between the trimmed V and J ends, which lost 5 bases and 2 bases, there was a span of 12 bases. The CDR3 runs to 13 residues. CDR3 DNA: TGCAGCGTTCGGATAGGAGGAAACACTGAAGCTTTCTTT. It is translated as CSVRIGGNTEAFF.

A few counts support this clone. J is TRBJ1-2 and V is TRBV3-1 (or the pseudogene TRBV3-2); no clear D gene. The V gene's germline CDR1 is LGHDT and CDR2 YNNKEL (reference sequence). V dropped 0 bases and J dropped 8 bases, with 4 bases sitting between them. The CDR3 extends over 11 amino acids. The CDR3 DNA reads TGTGCCAGCAGCCAAGATTTAGGCTACACCTTC. Residues: CASSQDLGYTF.

The chain is built from TRBV5-5 and TRBJ1-4, with unresolved D. CDR3 length: 15 amino acids. V was shortened by 0 bases and J by 8 bases, with 14 bases between the two germline ends. Germline CDR1 and CDR2: SGHKS and YYEKEE (reference sequence). The CDR3 region is CASSLESGRREKLFF. In DNA, the CDR3 is TGTGCCAGCAGCTTGGAGTCAGGTCGTCGGGAAAAACTGTTTTTT.

V is TRBV5-6 and J is TRBJ2-7, with 7 nucleotides matching TRBD2. V shed 5 bases, J shed 6 bases, and the junction held 8 bases outside the gene matches. Germline values: CDR1 SGHDT, CDR2 YYEEEE. The CDR3 totals 13 residues. The CDR3 nucleotides read TGTGCCAGCAGTCTCAGAGCGGGGAGCGAGCAGTACTTC. Translation: CASSLRAGSEQYF.

The chain links TRBV30 to TRBJ2-2; 9 nucleotides line up with TRBD1. The ends lost 5 bases at V and 0 bases at J; junction bases unmatched: 4. The CDR3 consists of 15 residues. Germline V gene sequence: CDR1 GTSNPN, CDR2 SVGIG (reference sequence). DNA of the CDR3: TGTGCCTGGGGGGGGGACAGGGCGAACACCGGGGAGCTGTTTTTT. The encoded protein is CAWGGDRANTGELFF. Filled out from reference TRBV30 and TRBJ2-2, the complete variable domain reads SQTIHQWPATLVQPVGSPLSLECTVEGTSNPNLYWYRQAAGRGLQLLFYSVGIGQISSEVPQNLSASRPQDRQFILSSKKLLLSDSGFYLCAWGGDRANTGELFFGEGSRLTVL.

CDR3: CSASHSGGQFF. DNA of the CDR3: TGCAGTGCTTCTCACTCGGGGGGGCAGTTCTTC. The chain joins TRBV20-1 to TRBJ2-1; TRBD2 agrees at 7 bases. Looked up from germline, CDR1 is DFQATT and CDR2 is SNEGSKA (reference sequence). Trimming cost V 5 bases and J 12 bases; bases outside gene matches: 7. The CDR3 has 11 residues.

The chain is built from TRBV3-1 (or the pseudogene TRBV3-2) and TRBJ2-5; 11 bases fit TRBD2. The CDR3 has 15 amino acids. The ends lost 6 bases at V and 2 bases at J; junction bases unmatched: 5. Germline V gene lookup returns CDR1 LGHDT and CDR2 YNNKEL (reference sequence). CDR3 loop: CASRNLAGGQETQYF. The DNA for the CDR3 is TGTGCCAGCAGGAACCTAGCGGGGGGACAAGAGACCCAGTACTTC.

The chain couples TRBV6-2 or TRBV6-3 to TRBJ1-1, with TRBD1 identical over 7 bases. Germline values: CDR1 MNHEY, CDR2 SVGEGT. After removal of 0 bases from V and 6 bases from J, the junction contained 1 base not matched to a gene. The CDR3 has 13 amino acids. CDR3 DNA: TGTGCCAGCAGTTACTCAGACAGGGCTGAAGCTTTCTTT. Protein sequence: CASSYSDRAEAFF.

The CDR3 DNA reads TGTGCCAGCAGCTCCTCAGCGGGGGGTCAACTCAATGAGCAGTTCTTC. It codes for CASSSSAGGQLNEQFF. The chain is built from TRBV5-5 and TRBJ2-1, with 9 positions matching TRBD2. V lost 3 bases to trimming and J lost 6 bases; unmatched junction nucleotides: 10. The germline V gene encodes CDR1 SGHKS and CDR2 YYEKEE (reference sequence). The CDR3 length is 16 residues.

The gene calls are TRBV27 and TRBJ1-5; possibly TRBD1 for D (6 bases). This CDR3 region has 15 residues. Germline values: CDR1 MNHEY, CDR2 SMNVEV (reference sequence). V lost 8 bases, J lost 4 bases, and 18 bases lay in between. CDR3 region: CASSRGGRLNQPQHF. As DNA, the CDR3 is TGTGCCAGCTCCCGAGGGGGACGGCTTAATCAGCCCCAGCATTTT.

This clone was seen a handful of times. This rearrangement joins TRBV19 to TRBJ1-4; TRBD1 might be the D (5 bases). V gave up 3 bases and J gave up 7 bases, with 12 bases separating them. This CDR3 comprises 14 residues. Germline CDR1 reads LNHDA; CDR2 reads SQIVND (reference sequence). CDR3 in DNA: TGTGCCAGTAGTATTCAGGGAGGTGGTGAAAAACTGTTTTTT. Amino acids: CASSIQGGGEKLFF. The full variable domain, in which reference TRBV19 and TRBJ1-4 provide the parts outside the CDR3, is DGGITQSPKYLFRKEGQNVTLSCEQNLNHDAMYWYRQDPGQGLRLIYYSQIVNDFQKGDIAEGYSVSREKKESFPLTVTSAQKNPTAFYLCASSIQGGGEKLFFGSGTQLSVL.

The chain joins TRBV27 to TRBJ2-2; 11 bases map to TRBD1. The J segment lost 4 bases and the V segment lost 5 bases, leaving 0 bases of the junction unmatched. The CDR3 consists of 14 residues. Germline V lookup: CDR1 MNHEY, CDR2 SMNVEV (reference sequence). CDR3 sequence: CASSGTGGTGELFF. CDR3 sequence (DNA): TGTGCCAGCAGTGGGACAGGGGGCACCGGGGAGCTGTTTTTT.

The CDR3 here is CASSFEWETQYF. CDR3 bases: TGCGCCAGCAGCTTCGAGTGGGAGACCCAGTACTTC. The chain joins TRBV5-1 to TRBJ2-5; D is ambiguous. The ends were cut back, 2 bases at V and 5 bases at J, with 7 bases in the middle. In germline, CDR1 is SGHRS, CDR2 YFSETQ. The CDR3 runs 12 residues.

CDR3 sequence reads: CAWSVKDSYNQPQHF. The CDR3 DNA follows: TGTGCCTGGAGTGTAAAAGACAGCTACAATCAGCCCCAGCATTTT. V and J are TRBV30 and TRBJ1-5; possible D gene TRBD1, 5 bases. V was shortened by 0 bases and J by 3 bases, with 12 bases between the two germline ends. This CDR3 has 15 residues. Germline V gene data show CDR1 as GTSNPN and CDR2 as SVGIG (reference sequence).

The rearrangement joins TRBV27 to TRBJ1-1; tentatively, D is TRBD1 (5 bases). The germline V gene has CDR1 MNHEY and CDR2 SMNVEV (reference sequence). Trimming shortened V by 5 bases and J by 4 bases, and 26 bases separated the two germline ends. This CDR3 is built from 18 residues. DNA for the CDR3: TGTGCCAGCAGTCCCCACTGGGATCAGGGTGGCAGGATCACTGAAGCTTTCTTT. The encoded protein is CASSPHWDQGGRITEAFF.

The rearrangement links TRBV3-1 (or the pseudogene TRBV3-2) to TRBJ1-1, with a weak D call TRBD1 (5 bases). Trimming shortened V by 1 base and J by 4 bases, and 13 bases separated the two germline ends. Germline CDR1 is LGHDT and CDR2 is YNNKEL (reference sequence). The CDR3 spans 15 residues. The CDR3 here is CASSQGQGGGTEAFF. Here the CDR3 DNA reads TGTGCCAGCAGCCAAGGGCAGGGAGGAGGCACTGAAGCTTTCTTT.

The chain employs TRBV28 and TRBJ2-7; D is possibly TRBD1 (6 bases). The CDR3 spans 12 residues. Trimming took 3 bases from V and 6 from J, leaving 9 bases between them. Germline CDR1 reads MDHEN; CDR2 reads SYDVKM. CDR3 nucleotide sequence: TGTGCCAGCAGTTTGGACAGAGGCGAGCAGTACTTC. This sequence encodes CASSLDRGEQYF.

The chain recombines TRBV18 with TRBJ2-7; 8 bases fit TRBD1. The CDR3 length is 14 residues. The trim removed 3 bases at V and 4 bases at J, leaving 5 bases unmatched. Looked up from germline, CDR1 is KGHSH and CDR2 is LQKENI. The DNA for the CDR3 is TGTGCCAGCTCACCCGCACAGGGGGTATACGAGCAGTACTTC. This translates into CASSPAQGVYEQYF.

The chain is built from TRBV5-1 and TRBJ2-1; TRBD1 is a possible D gene (5 bases). There are 16 residues in the CDR3. The V gene lost 0 bases and the J gene lost 5 bases, with 15 bases spanning the gap. CDR1 is SGHRS, CDR2 YFSETQ, per germline. The CDR3 DNA sequence: TGCGCCAGCAGCTTGGCCACAGGAAAGCGCAACAATGAGCAGTTCTTC. Residues: CASSLATGKRNNEQFF.

CDR3 sequence: CASSTSSSYEQYF. The DNA of the CDR3 is TGCGCCAGCAGCACTAGCTCCTCCTACGAGCAGTACTTC. The gene calls are TRBV5-1 and TRBJ2-7; TRBD2 is a possible D gene (6 bases). Germline V CDR1 and CDR2: SGHRS, YFSETQ. The germline V and J ends were trimmed by 4 bases and 0 bases, with 8 bases remaining between them. The CDR3 has 13 amino acids.

The chain is built from TRBV7-6 and TRBJ1-2; 9 bases fit TRBD1. Trimming removed 5 bases from V and 2 bases from J; junction bases left unmatched: 6. CDR3 size: 15 residues. Germline V gives CDR1 SGHVS, CDR2 FNYEAQ. The CDR3 bases are TGTGCCAGCAGCCCTCGAGGACAGGGGAACTATGGCTACACCTTC. This sequence encodes CASSPRGQGNYGYTF.